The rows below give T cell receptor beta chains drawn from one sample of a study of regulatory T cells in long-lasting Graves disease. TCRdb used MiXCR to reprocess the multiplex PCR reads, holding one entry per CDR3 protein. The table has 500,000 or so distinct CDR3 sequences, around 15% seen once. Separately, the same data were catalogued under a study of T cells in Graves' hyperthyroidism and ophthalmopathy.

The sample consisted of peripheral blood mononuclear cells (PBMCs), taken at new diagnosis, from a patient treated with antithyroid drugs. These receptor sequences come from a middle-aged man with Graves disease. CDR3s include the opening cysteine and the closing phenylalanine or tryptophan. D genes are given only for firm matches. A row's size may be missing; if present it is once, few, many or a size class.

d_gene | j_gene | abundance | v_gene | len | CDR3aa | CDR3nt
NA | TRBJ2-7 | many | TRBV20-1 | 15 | CSARDQIQSSYEQYF | TGCAGTGCTAGAGATCAAATTCAGTCTTCCTACGAGCAGTACTTC
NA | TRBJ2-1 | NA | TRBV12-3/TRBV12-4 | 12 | CASRASYNEQFF | TGTGCCAGCAGGGCTTCCTACAATGAGCAGTTCTTC
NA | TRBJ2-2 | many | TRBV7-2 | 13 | CASSLAFTGELFF | TGTGCCAGCAGCTTAGCGTTCACCGGGGAGCTGTTTTTT
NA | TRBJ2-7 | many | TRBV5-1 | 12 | CASSLESYEQYF | TGCGCCAGCAGCTTGGAATCCTACGAGCAGTACTTC
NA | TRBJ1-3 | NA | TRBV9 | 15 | CASSVVGGSGNTIYF | TGTGCCAGCAGCGTAGTCGGGGGCTCTGGAAACACCATATATTTT
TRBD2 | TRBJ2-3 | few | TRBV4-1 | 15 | CASSPGDYFMRTQYF | TGCGCCAGCAGCCCGGGGGACTACTTCATGAGGACGCAGTATTTT
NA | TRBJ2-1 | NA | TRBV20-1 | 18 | CSARGGPGPFHFNNEQFF | TGCAGTGCTAGAGGTGGACCGGGTCCGTTCCACTTTAACAATGAGCAGTTCTTC
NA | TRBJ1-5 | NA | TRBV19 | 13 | CASSKDMDQPQHF | TGTGCCAGTAGTAAGGACATGGATCAGCCCCAGCATTTT
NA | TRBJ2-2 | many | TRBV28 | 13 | CASSLVVPGELFF | TGTGCCAGCAGTTTAGTAGTCCCCGGGGAGCTGTTTTTT
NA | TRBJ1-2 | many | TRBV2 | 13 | CASSRTGSYGYTF | TGCGCCAGCAGCCGGACGGGAAGCTATGGCTACACCTTC
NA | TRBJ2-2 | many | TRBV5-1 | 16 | CASSIFGVLSTGELFF | TGCGCCAGCAGTATCTTCGGCGTTTTGAGCACCGGGGAGCTGTTTTTT
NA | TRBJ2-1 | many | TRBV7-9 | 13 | CASSAPWWAEQFF | TGTGCCAGCAGCGCCCCCTGGTGGGCGGAGCAGTTCTTC
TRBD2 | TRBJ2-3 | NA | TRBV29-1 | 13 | CSVAGDGTDTQYF | TGCAGCGTAGCGGGAGATGGCACAGATACGCAGTATTTT
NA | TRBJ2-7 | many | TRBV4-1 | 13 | CASSQDPWGEQYF | TGCGCCAGCAGCCAAGATCCCTGGGGCGAGCAGTACTTC
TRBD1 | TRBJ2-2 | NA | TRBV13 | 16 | CASSPIRDRGAGELFF | TGTGCCAGCAGCCCTATCCGGGACAGGGGAGCCGGGGAGCTGTTTTTT
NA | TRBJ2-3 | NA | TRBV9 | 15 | CASSVVGRGADTQYF | TGTGCCAGCAGCGTAGTGGGACGAGGGGCAGATACGCAGTATTTT
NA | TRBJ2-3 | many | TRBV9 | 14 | CASSVAAVPDTQYF | TGTGCCAGCAGCGTAGCCGCGGTCCCAGATACGCAGTATTTT
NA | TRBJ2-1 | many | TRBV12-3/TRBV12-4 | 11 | CASTRAYEQFF | TGTGCCAGCACCCGGGCTTATGAGCAGTTCTTC
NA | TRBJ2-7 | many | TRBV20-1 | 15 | CSAGPPAGRVYEQYF | TGCAGTGCTGGTCCCCCAGCGGGTCGGGTATACGAGCAGTACTTC
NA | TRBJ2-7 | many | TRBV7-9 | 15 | CASSSTGHLTYEQYF | TGTGCCAGCAGCTCAACGGGACACCTCACCTACGAGCAGTACTTC
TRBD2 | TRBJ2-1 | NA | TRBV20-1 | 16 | CSARGLMRERRNEQFF | TGCAGTGCTAGGGGCCTGATGCGGGAGCGTAGGAATGAGCAGTTCTTC
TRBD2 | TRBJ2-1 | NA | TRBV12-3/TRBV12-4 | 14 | CASWGASGMLEQFF | TGTGCCAGTTGGGGGGCTAGCGGGATGTTAGAGCAGTTCTTC
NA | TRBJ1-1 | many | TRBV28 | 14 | CASSSPGGDTEAFF | TGTGCCAGCAGCTCTCCGGGCGGTGACACTGAAGCTTTCTTT
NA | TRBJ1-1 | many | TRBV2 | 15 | CASSAPGGANTEAFF | TGTGCCAGCAGTGCTCCCGGAGGGGCGAACACTGAAGCTTTCTTT
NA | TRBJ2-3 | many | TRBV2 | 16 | CASSALSRRGTDTQYF | TGTGCCAGCAGTGCCCTTTCGCGGAGGGGCACAGATACGCAGTATTTT
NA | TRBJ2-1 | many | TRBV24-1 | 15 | CATSEDGLNYNEQFF | TGTGCCACCAGTGAGGACGGACTGAACTACAATGAGCAGTTCTTC
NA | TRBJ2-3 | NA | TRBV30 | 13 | CAWSVNIASTQYF | TGTGCCTGGAGTGTAAATATTGCGAGTACGCAGTATTTT
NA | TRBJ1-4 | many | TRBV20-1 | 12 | CSAGTKGEKLFF | TGCAGTGCTGGGACAAAGGGGGAAAAACTGTTTTTT
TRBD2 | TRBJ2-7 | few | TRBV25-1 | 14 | CASSELPRESEQYF | TGTGCCAGCAGTGAGCTGCCGCGGGAGTCCGAGCAGTACTTC
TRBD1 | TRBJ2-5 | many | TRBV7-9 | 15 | CASSLEGTGIKTQYF | TGTGCCAGCAGCTTAGAGGGGACAGGGATTAAGACCCAGTACTTC
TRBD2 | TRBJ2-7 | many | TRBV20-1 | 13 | CSAIAGGTYEQYF | TGCAGTGCTATAGCGGGAGGAACCTACGAGCAGTACTTC
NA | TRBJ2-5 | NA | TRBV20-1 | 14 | CSARDLAQQETQYF | TGCAGTGCTAGAGATCTCGCACAGCAAGAGACCCAGTACTTC
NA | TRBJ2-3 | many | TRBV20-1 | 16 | CSASPLTAATTDTQYF | TGCAGTGCTAGCCCCCTGACAGCGGCGACCACAGATACGCAGTATTTT
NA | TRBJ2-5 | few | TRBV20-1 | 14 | CSARDWGRMETQYF | TGCAGTGCTAGAGATTGGGGGCGCATGGAGACCCAGTACTTC
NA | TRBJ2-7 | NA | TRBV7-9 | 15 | CASRSGTAMTYEQYF | TGTGCCAGCAGATCCGGGACGGCAATGACCTACGAGCAGTACTTC
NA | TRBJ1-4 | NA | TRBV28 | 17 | CASSPGQSSATNEKLFF | TGTGCCAGCAGTCCCGGACAGTCTAGTGCAACTAATGAAAAACTGTTTTTT
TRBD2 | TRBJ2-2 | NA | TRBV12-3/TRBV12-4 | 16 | CASSRGLAGETGELFF | TGTGCCAGCAGTCGGGGACTAGCGGGAGAGACCGGGGAGCTGTTTTTT
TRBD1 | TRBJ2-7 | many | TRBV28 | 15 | CASRPPGQGSYEQYF | TGTGCCAGCAGACCACCGGGACAGGGTTCCTACGAGCAGTACTTC
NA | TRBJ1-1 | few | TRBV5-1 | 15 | CASSLGNVGSTEAFF | TGCGCCAGCAGCTTGGGAAACGTGGGGAGCACTGAAGCTTTCTTT
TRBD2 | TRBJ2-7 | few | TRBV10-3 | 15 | CAISPTSGRRLEQYF | TGTGCCATCAGTCCAACTAGCGGGCGGCGGTTGGAGCAGTACTTC
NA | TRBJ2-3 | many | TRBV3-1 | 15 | CASSRGPDGTDTQYF | TGTGCCAGCAGCCGTGGACCGGACGGCACAGATACGCAGTATTTT
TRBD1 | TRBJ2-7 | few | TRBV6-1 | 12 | CASSLDRAEQYF | TGTGCCAGCAGTCTCGACAGGGCCGAGCAGTACTTC
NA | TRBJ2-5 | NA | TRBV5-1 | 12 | CASSDDGETQYF | TGCGCCAGCAGCGATGATGGAGAGACCCAGTACTTC
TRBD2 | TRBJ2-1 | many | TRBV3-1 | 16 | CASSPIGTSVYNEQFF | TGTGCCAGCAGCCCCATCGGGACTAGCGTATACAATGAGCAGTTCTTC
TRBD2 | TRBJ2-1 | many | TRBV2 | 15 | CASSGELAGITGMFF | TGTGCCAGCAGTGGAGAACTAGCGGGCATTACCGGCATGTTCTTC